The rows below give T cell receptor beta chains drawn from one sample of a study of blood T cell repertoires in COVID-19. The assay was immunoSEQ multiplex PCR, and TCRdb's table has in-frame clones only and misses some. The table records about half a million clones, 80% to 90% of them present only once. The sequenced material came from peripheral blood. The receptors come from a human donor in a cohort sampled during active COVID-19. Both conserved end residues are trimmed from each CDR3.

V: TRBV3-1/TRBV3-2
J: TRBJ2-1
CDR3: ASSFLAGEQF

V: TRBV28
J: TRBJ1-2
CDR3: ASLASGDYGYT

V: TRBV19
J: TRBJ1-3
CDR3: ASSIRGFSGNTIY

V: TRBV19
J: TRBJ1-2
CDR3: ASSSGEAGGYT

V: TRBV3-1/TRBV3-2
J: TRBJ2-2
CDR3: ASKSEGGPNTGELF

V: TRBV3-1/TRBV3-2
J: TRBJ2-1
CDR3: ASSQDINRHNEQF

V: TRBV6-5
J: TRBJ2-7
CDR3: ASNGGISSEQY

V: TRBV30
J: TRBJ1-1
CDR3: AWSRYTATEAF

V: TRBV11-2
J: TRBJ2-7
CDR3: ASSHRGPYEQY

V: TRBV18
J: TRBJ2-1
CDR3: ASSPLGGNEQF

V: TRBV6-1
J: TRBJ2-1
CDR3: ASSGLAGAVSYNEQF

V: TRBV6-1
J: TRBJ1-1
CDR3: ASSENTVNTEAF

V: TRBV5-1
J: TRBJ1-2
CDR3: ASSRDDRPANYGYT

V: TRBV19
J: TRBJ2-7
CDR3: ASSGLAGAGEQY

V: TRBV5-1
J: TRBJ2-1
CDR3: ASSMDRAINEQF

V: TRBV5-1
J: TRBJ2-2
CDR3: ASSVYGTSGRAGPGELF

V: TRBV12-1
J: TRBJ1-5
CDR3: ASSALRQGDSNQPQH

V: TRBV5-6
J: TRBJ2-3
CDR3: ASSLAPQLGETDTQY

V: TRBV30
J: TRBJ2-5
CDR3: AWSASRDRGPQETQY

V: TRBV11-2
J: TRBJ2-1
CDR3: ASSISGTYNEQF

V: TRBV9
J: TRBJ1-3
CDR3: ASSGQILSGNTIY

V: TRBV11-2
J: TRBJ1-5
CDR3: ASSLSVGLDQPQH

V: TRBV5-4
J: TRBJ2-7
CDR3: ASSFQRGRFNEQY

V: TRBV20-1
J: TRBJ1-2
CDR3: STGATYGYT

V: TRBV7-2
J: TRBJ1-2
CDR3: ASSPTPQGWDYGYT

V: TRBV7-6
J: TRBJ2-3
CDR3: ASSLARASGGTQYTQY

V: TRBV5-6
J: TRBJ2-6
CDR3: ASSPTGVTGANVLT